The 18 T cell receptor beta chains reported below all come from one sample, sequenced in a study of cytomegalovirus exposure and HLA in healthy donors. Both 60 Vbeta primers and 13 Jbeta primers went into the PCR. TCRdb keeps only in-frame clones here, not all; method: immunoSEQ multiplex PCR. The sample holds about 120,000 clones, over 6.5% seen once. Specimen: PBMCs. The receptors derive from a woman between 40 and 50 years old in good health and CMV-seropositive.

This clone was picked up a small number of times. The chain links TRBV5-4 to TRBJ2-5; D perhaps matches TRBD1 (6 bases). The germline gives CDR1 SGHNT, CDR2 YYREEE (reference sequence). The CDR3 length is 14 residues. The ends were cut back, 4 bases at V and 0 bases at J, with 10 bases in the middle. Here the CDR3 DNA reads TGTGCCAGCAGCCCTGGACAGTACCAAGAGACCCAGTACTTC. It specifies CASSPGQYQETQYF.

This clone was seen more than once but under ten times. The CDR3 here is CASSLAADTRVQETQYF. As DNA, the CDR3 is TGCGCCAGCAGCTTGGCGGCGGACACAAGGGTACAAGAGACCCAGTACTTC. This chain links TRBV5-1 with TRBJ2-5; D perhaps matches TRBD1 (5 bases). The CDR3 covers 17 residues. The V gene lost 0 bases and the J gene lost 2 bases, with 17 bases spanning the gap. Germline CDR1 is SGHRS and CDR2 is YFSETQ. The full variable domain, rest sourced from reference TRBV5-1 and TRBJ2-5, is KAGVTQTPRYLIKTRGQQVTLSCSPISGHRSVSWYQQTPGQGLQFLFEYFSETQRNKGNFPGRFSGRQFSNSRSEMNVSTLELGDSALYLCASSLAADTRVQETQYFGPGTRLLVL.

The chain carries TRBV6-5 and TRBJ1-2; D is undetermined. The CDR3 runs 15 residues. Trimming removed 0 bases from V and 9 bases from J, with 17 bases in between. Germline V gene data show CDR1 as MNHEY and CDR2 as SVGAGI. The CDR3 DNA reads TGTGCCAGCAGTTACTCGAGGTTCAGCGGGGATCGCTACACCTTC. It codes for CASSYSRFSGDRYTF.

A few counts support this clone. The chain couples TRBV6-1 to TRBJ1-2, with D perhaps matching TRBD1 (6 bases). The CDR3 spans 13 residues. The V and J ends lost 6 bases and 4 bases respectively, with 12 bases between them. Looked up from germline, CDR1 is MNHNS and CDR2 is SASEGT. CDR3 sequence (DNA): TGTGCCAGCAGCTACAGGGATAGCTATGGCTACACCTTC. Translation: CASSYRDSYGYTF.

This rearrangement joins TRBV4-2 to TRBJ2-5; possibly TRBD1 for D (5 bases). The V gene lost 4 bases and the J gene lost 4 bases, with 13 bases spanning the gap. Germline V gives CDR1 LGHNA, CDR2 YNFKEQ. The CDR3 loop spans 14 amino acids. Here the CDR3 reads CASSRLGAAETQYF. The CDR3 DNA reads TGTGCCAGCAGCCGCCTTGGGGCGGCAGAGACCCAGTACTTC.

Only a few counts were recorded for this clone. The chain couples TRBV6-1 to TRBJ1-2; D is unresolved. This CDR3 comprises 14 residues. CDR1 and CDR2 from the germline V gene are MNHNS and SASEGT. Trimming left V 7 bases short and J 3 bases short, with 15 bases between. CDR3 residues: CASTEVEGYYGYTF. As DNA, the CDR3 is TGTGCCAGCACCGAAGTGGAGGGATACTATGGCTACACCTTC.

This clone came up a few times. The chain links TRBV14 to TRBJ1-2, with D possibly matching TRBD1 (6 bases). Germline CDR1 reads SGHDN; CDR2 reads FVKESK. Trimming removed 3 bases at V and 9 bases at J, with 11 bases between. The CDR3 extends over 12 amino acids. CDR3 amino acids: CASSQGDTSYTF. The CDR3 DNA follows: TGTGCCAGCAGCCAGGGGGACACCAGCTACACCTTC.

This clone was seen a few times. CDR3: CASSLSQRSYGYTF. DNA of the CDR3: TGTGCCAGCAGCTTGTCACAGAGATCCTATGGCTACACCTTC. The chain links TRBV5-4 to TRBJ1-2; no clear D. Trimming pared 1 base from V and 4 bases from J, leaving 11 bases between. Germline lookup yields CDR1 SGHNT and CDR2 YYREEE (reference sequence). This CDR3 spans 14 amino acids.

In its sample, this clone was seen a few times. V usage is TRBV5-4 and J usage is TRBJ1-2; D gene unclear. The CDR3 is 14 amino acids. Germline lookup yields CDR1 SGHNT and CDR2 YYREEE (reference sequence). The V end lost 6 bases, the J end lost 0 bases, and 12 bases lay between the germline ends. The CDR3 is CASISGGSNYGYTF. The CDR3 DNA reads TGTGCCAGCATCTCCGGCGGATCTAACTATGGCTACACCTTC.

This clone came up a few times. V gene TRBV5-4 combines with J gene TRBJ2-7; D may be TRBD1 (6 bases). Trimming removed 5 bases at V and 1 base at J, with 13 bases between. Germline V gene lookup returns CDR1 SGHNT and CDR2 YYREEE (reference sequence). The CDR3 loop spans 14 amino acids. The CDR3 nucleotides are TGTGCCAGCAGGCCCGGGACATGGTCCTACGAGCAGTACTTC. It is translated as CASRPGTWSYEQYF.

This clone turned up a few times. The rearrangement joins TRBV5-1 to TRBJ1-1; possibly TRBD1 for D (6 bases). CDR1 and CDR2 (germline): SGHRS, YFSETQ. V lost 1 base, J lost 11 bases, and 18 bases lay in between. The CDR3 totals 14 residues. CDR3: CASSLTGGPFEAFF. Here the CDR3 DNA reads TGCGCCAGCAGCTTGACCGGGGGGCCTTTTGAGGCTTTCTTT.

This clone was seen a handful of times. The chain carries TRBV4-1 and TRBJ2-5, with TRBD2 matching over 8 bases. CDR1 and CDR2 from the germline V gene are MGHRA and YSYEKL. This CDR3 has 16 residues. The ends lost 3 bases at V and 1 base at J; junction bases unmatched: 7. As DNA, the CDR3 is TGCGCCAGCAGCCATCCGCGGGGGGCCGCCCAAGAGACCCAGTACTTC. This gives the protein CASSHPRGAAQETQYF.

This clone occurred a few times. The rearrangement links TRBV5-1 to TRBJ1-2; 10 bases fit TRBD1. This CDR3 is 18 amino acids long. CDR1 is SGHRS and CDR2 is YFSETQ in the germline V gene. J gave up 6 bases and V 4 bases, and 18 bases lay outside the gene matches. The CDR3 region has the DNA TGCGCCAGCAGCACACGCCGGGACAGGGGACGACCCACCGATGGCTACACCTTC. Protein: CASSTRRDRGRPTDGYTF.

The chain employs TRBV14 and TRBJ2-5; the D gene is possibly TRBD2 (6 bases). The DNA end is a closer match to TRBJ2-7, so the J assignment may be wrong. In germline, CDR1 is SGHDN, CDR2 FVKESK. CDR3 length: 16 amino acids. Here the CDR3 DNA reads TGTGCCAGCAGCCCCCGACTAGGGGCAATCTCTTACGAGCAGTACTTC. Translating it yields CASSPRLGAISYEQYF.

About this clone: An end of the junction does not agree with germline; a read error may underlie this. The chain couples TRBV5-1 to TRBJ1-2; TRBD1 agrees at 9 bases. The CDR3 contains 14 residues. Germline CDR1 is SGHRS and CDR2 is YFSETQ. The DNA for the CDR3 is TGCGCCAGCAGCCCCCCGGGACAGGGCGCCGGCTACTCCTTC. Translated, it gives CASSPPGQGAGYSF.

In this sample, this clone turned up a few times. The V gene is TRBV25-1, the J gene TRBJ1-2; D unresolved. V lost 5 bases to trimming and J lost 2 bases, with 6 bases between them. CDR3 size: 12 residues. The germline V gene has CDR1 MGHDK and CDR2 SYGVNS. CDR3 residues: CASSRLNYGYTF. CDR3 nucleotides: TGTGCCAGCAGTCGTTTAAACTATGGCTACACCTTC.

This clone was found a few times. The chain is built from TRBV9 and TRBJ1-2; 7 bases align to TRBD1. Germline CDR1 is SGDLS and CDR2 is YYNGEE. With V trimmed by 0 bases and J by 0 bases, 5 bases remained unmatched. The CDR3 is made up of 16 amino acids. The CDR3 sequence: CASSVEGAPTNYGYTF. CDR3 DNA sequence: TGTGCCAGCAGCGTAGAGGGGGCGCCCACTAACTATGGCTACACCTTC.

This clone occurred a few times. This chain uses TRBV5-1 with TRBJ1-2; 8 bases map to TRBD1. V lost 5 bases to trimming and J lost 3 bases; unmatched junction nucleotides: 3. Per the germline V gene, CDR1 is SGHRS and CDR2 is YFSETQ. This CDR3 is 13 amino acids long. CDR3 in DNA: TGCGCCAGCAGACAGGACAGGGACTATGGCTACACCTTC. The encoded protein is CASRQDRDYGYTF.